This T cell receptor (beta chain) was observed in a study of T-cell memory formation after mild COVID-19. Germline CDR1 and CDR2: KGHDR and SFDVKD. Trimming stripped 2 bases from V and 0 bases from J, with 11 bases between. This CDR3 has 16 residues. MiXCR, applied by TCRdb to the 5' RACE reads, yields one record per CDR3 protein. The table records some 150,000 distinct CDR3 sequences, roughly 6.3% of them present only once. The sample consisted of PBMCs or a T cell subset sorted from them (not recorded which). The rearrangement links TRBV24-1 to TRBJ2-3; D is uncertain. This TCR was sampled from an adult woman who had mild COVID-19 (a few samples of this study predate the infection). Cell type and time point are not known. The CDR3 here is CATSDSWASSTDTQYF. The CDR3 nucleotides are TGTGCCACCAGTGATTCGTGGGCATCTAGCACAGATACGCAGTATTTT.